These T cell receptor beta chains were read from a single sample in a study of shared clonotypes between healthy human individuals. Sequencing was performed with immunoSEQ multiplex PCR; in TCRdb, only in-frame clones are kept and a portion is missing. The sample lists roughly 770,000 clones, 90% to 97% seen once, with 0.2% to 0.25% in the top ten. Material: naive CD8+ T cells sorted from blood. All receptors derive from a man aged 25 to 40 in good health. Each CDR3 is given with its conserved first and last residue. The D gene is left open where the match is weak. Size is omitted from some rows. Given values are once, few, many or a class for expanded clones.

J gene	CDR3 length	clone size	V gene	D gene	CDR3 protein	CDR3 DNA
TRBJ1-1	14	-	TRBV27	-	CASRPRTANTEAFF	TGTGCCAGCAGACCCCGGACAGCCAACACTGAAGCTTTCTTT
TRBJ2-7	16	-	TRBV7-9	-	CASSSWEGGGLNEQYF	TGTGCCAGCAGCAGTTGGGAGGGAGGGGGCCTTAACGAGCAGTACTTC
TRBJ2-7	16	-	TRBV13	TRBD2	CASSSHRLAETYEQYF	TGTGCCAGCAGCTCCCATCGACTAGCGGAGACCTACGAGCAGTACTTC
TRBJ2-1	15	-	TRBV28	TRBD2	CASSTTGLGLNEQFF	TGTGCCAGCAGTACCACCGGACTAGGGCTCAATGAGCAGTTCTTC
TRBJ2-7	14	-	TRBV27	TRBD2	CASSYSGSVYEQYF	TGTGCCAGCAGTTATAGCGGGAGTGTCTACGAGCAGTACTTC
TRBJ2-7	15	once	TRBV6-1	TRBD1	CASSEAGTGIYEQYF	TGTGCCAGCAGTGAAGCCGGGACAGGGATCTACGAGCAGTACTTC
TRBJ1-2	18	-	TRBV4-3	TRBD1	CASSEIYTGGAYNYGYTF	TGCGCCAGCAGCGAAATTTACACAGGGGGCGCTTACAACTATGGCTACACCTTC
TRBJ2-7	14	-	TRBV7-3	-	CASSLDPSSYEQYF	TGTGCCAGCAGCTTAGACCCGAGCTCCTACGAGCAGTACTTC
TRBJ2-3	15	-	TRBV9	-	CASSGEESSTDTQYF	TGTGCCAGCAGCGGGGAGGAGTCTAGCACAGATACGCAGTATTTT
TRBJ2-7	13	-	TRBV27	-	CASSLGSGLEQYF	TGTGCCAGCAGTTTGGGGTCGGGGCTCGAGCAGTACTTC
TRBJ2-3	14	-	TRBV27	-	CASSSDALTDTQYF	TGTGCCAGCAGTTCCGACGCGCTCACAGATACGCAGTATTTT
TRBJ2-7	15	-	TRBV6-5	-	CASSYSGAGSYEQYF	TGTGCCAGCAGTTACTCTGGGGCAGGGTCCTACGAGCAGTACTTC
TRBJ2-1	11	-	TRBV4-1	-	CASSGGSEQFF	TGCGCCAGCAGTGGGGGGAGTGAGCAGTTCTTC
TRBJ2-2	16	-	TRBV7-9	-	CASSPPIGDHTGELFF	TGTGCCAGCAGCCCCCCGATAGGGGACCACACCGGGGAGCTGTTTTTT
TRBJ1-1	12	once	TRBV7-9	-	CASSPPREGAFF	TGTGCCAGCAGTCCTCCGAGGGAGGGGGCTTTCTTT
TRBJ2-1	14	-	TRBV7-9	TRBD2	CASSQTSAYNEQFF	TGTGCCAGCAGCCAAACTAGCGCATACAATGAGCAGTTCTTC
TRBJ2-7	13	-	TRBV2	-	CASSPSGAYEQYF	TGTGCCAGCAGTCCCTCCGGGGCGTACGAGCAGTACTTC
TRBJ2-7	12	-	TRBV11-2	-	CASSLDSYEQYF	TGTGCCAGCAGCTTAGATAGCTACGAGCAGTACTTC
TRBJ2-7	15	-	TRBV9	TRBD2	CASSVGLADTYEQYF	TGTGCCAGCAGCGTAGGTCTAGCGGACACCTACGAGCAGTACTTC
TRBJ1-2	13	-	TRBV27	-	CASSPQGTYGYTF	TGTGCCAGCAGCCCACAGGGAACCTATGGCTACACCTTC
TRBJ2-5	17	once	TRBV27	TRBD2	CASRTGTSGRKRETQYF	TGTGCCAGCAGGACCGGGACTAGCGGGAGAAAGCGGGAGACCCAGTACTTC
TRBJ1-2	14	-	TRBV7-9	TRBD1	CASSSGTGNYGYTF	TGTGCCAGCAGCTCCGGGACAGGGAACTATGGCTACACCTTC
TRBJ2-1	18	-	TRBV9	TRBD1	CASSTPKGTGGKYNEQFF	TGTGCCAGCAGCACACCTAAAGGAACAGGGGGGAAGTACAATGAGCAGTTCTTC
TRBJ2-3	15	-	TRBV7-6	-	CASSLASGSTDTQYF	TGTGCCAGCAGCTTAGCTTCAGGGAGCACAGATACGCAGTATTTT
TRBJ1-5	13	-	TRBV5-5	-	CASSLLGNQPQHF	TGTGCCAGCAGCTTGTTGGGGAATCAGCCCCAGCATTTT
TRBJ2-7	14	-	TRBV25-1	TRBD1	CASSGGTGWYEQYF	TGTGCCAGCAGTGGCGGGACAGGGTGGTACGAGCAGTACTTC
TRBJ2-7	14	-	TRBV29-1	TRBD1	CSVDRGQGLHEQYF	TGCAGCGTTGATCGGGGACAGGGTCTTCACGAGCAGTACTTC
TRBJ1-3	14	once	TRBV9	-	CASSVAGSGNTIYF	TGTGCCAGCAGCGTAGCCGGGTCTGGAAACACCATATATTTT
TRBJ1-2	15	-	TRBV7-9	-	CASSLGAGSGYGYTF	TGTGCCAGCAGCTTAGGGGCAGGGTCTGGTTATGGCTACACCTTC
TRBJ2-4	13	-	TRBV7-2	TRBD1	CAGGTGDGNIQYF	TGTGCCGGTGGGACAGGGGACGGAAACATTCAGTACTTC
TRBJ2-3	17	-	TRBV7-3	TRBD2	CASSSLAGGPSTDTQYF	TGTGCCAGCAGCTCACTAGCGGGAGGGCCTAGCACAGATACGCAGTATTTT
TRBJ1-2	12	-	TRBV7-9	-	CASSSGNYGYTF	TGTGCCAGCAGCTCGGGTAACTATGGCTACACCTTC
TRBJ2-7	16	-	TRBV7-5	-	CVRSFTTGTGSYEQYF	TGTGTCAGAAGCTTCACTACCGGGACAGGGTCCTACGAGCAGTACTTC
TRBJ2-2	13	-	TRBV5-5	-	CASSLGAGGELFF	TGTGCCAGCAGCTTAGGGGCTGGCGGGGAGCTGTTTTTT
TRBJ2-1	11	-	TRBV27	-	CASSSGNEQFF	TGTGCCAGCAGTTCTGGAAATGAGCAGTTCTTC
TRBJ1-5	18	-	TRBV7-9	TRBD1	CASSWGTGAKGSNQPQHF	TGTGCCAGCAGCTGGGGGACAGGGGCAAAAGGGAGCAATCAGCCCCAGCATTTT
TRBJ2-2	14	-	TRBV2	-	CANAGTTNTGELFF	TGTGCCAACGCCGGGACAACGAACACCGGGGAGCTGTTTTTT
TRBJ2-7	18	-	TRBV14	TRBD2	CASSQGISRTSDSYEQYF	TGTGCCAGCAGCCAAGGCATCTCTCGGACTAGCGACTCCTACGAGCAGTACTTC
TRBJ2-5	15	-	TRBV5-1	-	CASSLAEDWQETQYF	TGCGCCAGCAGCTTAGCGGAGGATTGGCAAGAGACCCAGTACTTC
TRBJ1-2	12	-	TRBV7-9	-	CASSLTGNGYTF	TGTGCCAGCAGCTTAACGGGGAATGGCTACACCTTC
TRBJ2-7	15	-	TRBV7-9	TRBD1	CASSLAQGAFNEQYF	TGTGCCAGCAGCTTAGCACAGGGGGCTTTCAACGAGCAGTACTTC
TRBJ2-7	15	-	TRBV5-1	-	CASSAGKRAKYEQYF	TGCGCCAGCAGCGCCGGGAAAAGGGCAAAATACGAGCAGTACTTC
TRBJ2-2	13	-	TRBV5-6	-	CASSVSNGGELFF	TGTGCCAGCAGCGTTTCAAACGGCGGGGAGCTGTTTTTT
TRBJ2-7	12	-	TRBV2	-	CASSAIDSEQYF	TGTGCCAGCAGCGCTATTGACTCCGAGCAGTACTTC
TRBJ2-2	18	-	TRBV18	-	CASSPPEYGTLNTGELFF	TGTGCCAGCTCACCACCGGAGTATGGGACATTAAACACCGGGGAGCTGTTTTTT
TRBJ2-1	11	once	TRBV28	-	CASMSGYEQFF	TGTGCCAGCATGTCAGGTTATGAGCAGTTCTTC
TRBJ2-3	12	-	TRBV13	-	CASSQASSPQYF	TGTGCCAGCAGCCAGGCGTCTAGCCCGCAGTATTTT
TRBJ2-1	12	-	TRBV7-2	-	CASSLKNNEQFF	TGTGCCAGCAGCTTAAAAAACAATGAGCAGTTCTTC
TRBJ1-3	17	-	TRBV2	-	CASSDSEQSSSGNTIYF	TGTGCCAGCAGTGACAGTGAACAGTCGAGCTCTGGAAACACCATATATTTT